These 22 T cell receptor beta chains share one sample of origin, sequenced in a study of T cells in narcolepsy. The table came from immunoSEQ multiplex PCR; TCRdb's copy has only in-frame clones and leaves some out. The table includes tens of thousands of clones, about four fifths detected once. Sequenced material: CD45RA- memory CD4+ T cells from PBMCs. These TCRs come from a human donor with narcolepsy.

This clone showed up just once. This chain joins TRBV28 and TRBJ1-2; unclear D gene. V was trimmed by 2 bases and J by 4 bases, leaving 11 bases between them. CDR1 is MDHEN and CDR2 is SYDVKM in the germline V gene. This CDR3 has 14 amino acids. CDR3 coding DNA: TGTGCCAGCAGTTTACTTGCAGGAACCTATGGCTACACCTTC. Its translation is CASSLLAGTYGYTF.

Details on this clone: Other DNA sequences within the sample encode an identical CDR3. The V gene is TRBV30, the J gene TRBJ2-3, with TRBD2 identical over 13 bases. V trimming: 3 bases; J trimming: 5 bases; junction bases outside the gene matches: 5. From germline, CDR1 is GTSNPN and CDR2 SVGIG (reference sequence). This CDR3 region has 15 residues. In DNA, the CDR3 is TGTGCCTGGAGACTAGCGGGGGGGCTTGGAGATACGCAGTATTTT. It yields the protein CAWRLAGGLGDTQYF.

In nucleotides, the CDR3 is TGTGCCAGCAGCGAGCAGGGGTACACCGGGGAGCTGTTTTTT. It yields the protein CASSEQGYTGELFF. The chain joins TRBV9 to TRBJ2-2; possibly TRBD1 for D (6 bases). CDR3 length equals 14 residues. The V gene lost 3 bases and the J gene lost 3 bases, with 9 bases spanning the gap. CDR1 is SGDLS, CDR2 YYNGEE, per germline.

This clone was counted between two and nine times. The V and J genes are TRBV28 and TRBJ1-2, with unresolved D. The V end lost 5 bases, the J end lost 4 bases, and 14 bases lay between the germline ends. Germline CDR1 reads MDHEN; CDR2 reads SYDVKM. The CDR3 extends over 14 amino acids. CDR3 sequence: CASSESLRGYGYTF. The CDR3, as DNA: TGTGCCAGCAGTGAGTCTCTTAGAGGCTATGGCTACACCTTC.

The rearrangement links TRBV19 to TRBJ2-5; no firm D call. Judging by the DNA end, TRBJ2-7 fits better; the J call may be wrong. Germline V gene data show CDR1 as LNHDA and CDR2 as SQIVND (reference sequence). The CDR3 runs 17 residues. For the CDR3, the DNA is TGTGCCAGTAGTCTCCGCGGATGGGCGTTGGGGTTCTACGAGCAGTACTTC. This encodes CASSLRGWALGFYEQYF.

The chain links TRBV6-5 to TRBJ1-2, with 8 bases that match TRBD1. V lost 5 bases, J lost 7 bases, and 6 bases stayed unmatched. CDR1 and CDR2 (germline): MNHEY, SVGAGI. The CDR3 totals 13 residues. CDR3 loop: CASSKGQGLGYTF. CDR3 DNA sequence: TGTGCCAGCAGTAAAGGACAGGGTCTTGGCTACACCTTC.

V is TRBV2 and J is TRBJ2-7, with D possibly TRBD1 on 5 matching bases. Germline V CDR1 and CDR2: SNHLY, FYNNEI. V gave up 6 bases and J gave up 5 bases, with 11 bases separating them. The CDR3 extends over 12 amino acids. DNA of the CDR3: TGTGCCAGCAGGGGGCAGTCGGACGAGCAGTACTTC. Its protein product is CASRGQSDEQYF.

The genes are TRBV19 and TRBJ1-2; D not resolved. V lost 3 bases and J 5 bases, leaving 13 bases between the germline ends. The V gene's germline CDR1 is LNHDA and CDR2 SQIVND (reference sequence). The CDR3 is 14 amino acids. For the CDR3, the DNA is TGTGCCAGTAGTATCGGCCCACCGGGTTATGGCTACACCTTC. Translated, it gives CASSIGPPGYGYTF.

This rearrangement joins TRBV19 to TRBJ1-2; 12 nucleotides line up with TRBD1. This CDR3 comprises 14 residues. The trim removed 5 bases at V and 6 bases at J, leaving 4 bases unmatched. The germline V gene encodes CDR1 LNHDA and CDR2 SQIVND (reference sequence). As DNA, the CDR3 is TGTGCCAGTAGTTTCGGGACAGGGGGCGATGGCTACACCTTC. Its translation: CASSFGTGGDGYTF.

The gene calls are TRBV2 and TRBJ2-7; 8 nucleotides line up with TRBD1. The V and J ends lost 6 bases and 6 bases, in that order; junction bases with no gene match: 7. From germline, CDR1 is SNHLY and CDR2 FYNNEI. This CDR3 is built from 13 residues. The CDR3 coding sequence is TGTGCCAGCAGGGGACAGGCCAGGGGCGAGCAGTACTTC. Its translation is CASRGQARGEQYF.

The CDR3 region has the DNA TGTGCCAGCAGTGACCAACAGGGGGCCACTGTCAATGAGCAGTTCTTC. Translation: CASSDQQGATVNEQFF. The chain combines TRBV25-1 with TRBJ2-1; the match to TRBD1 covers 9 bases. The germline V gene has CDR1 MGHDK and CDR2 SYGVNS. V lost 3 bases and J lost 6; bases outside the gene matches: 9. CDR3 length: 16 amino acids.

The chain carries TRBV28 and TRBJ1-3, with D uncertain. The germline V gene has CDR1 MDHEN and CDR2 SYDVKM. There are 14 residues in the CDR3. Trimming took off 2 bases at V and 3 bases at J, with 8 bases between the two ends. CDR3 loop: CASSLGQIGNTIYF. The CDR3 DNA is TGTGCCAGCAGTTTAGGTCAAATTGGAAACACCATATATTTT.

The chain employs TRBV4-2 and TRBJ1-2; the match to TRBD1 covers 9 bases. The CDR3 sequence is 14 residues long. V lost 1 base, J lost 7 bases, and 4 bases stayed unmatched. Looked up from germline, CDR1 is LGHNA and CDR2 is YNFKEQ. The CDR3 loop reads CASSQVQGAGGYTF. The CDR3 nucleotides are TGTGCCAGCAGCCAAGTACAGGGGGCGGGTGGCTACACCTTC.

V usage is TRBV14 and J usage is TRBJ2-1; TRBD1 matches 8 bases. CDR3 length equals 14 residues. CDR1 and CDR2 from the germline V gene are SGHDN and FVKESK. V trimming: 4 bases; J trimming: 9 bases; junction bases outside the gene matches: 8. This CDR3 reads CASSRVQGASEQFF. The CDR3, as DNA: TGTGCCAGCAGCCGGGTCCAGGGGGCGAGTGAGCAGTTCTTC. Looking up the rest from reference TRBV14 and TRBJ2-1 gives the full variable domain: EAGVTQFPSHSVIEKGQTVTLRCDPISGHDNLYWYRRVMGKEIKFLLHFVKESKQDESGMPNNRFLAERTGGTYSTLKVQPAELEDSGVYFCASSRVQGASEQFFGPGTRLTVL.

This chain connects TRBV13 to TRBJ1-4, with D hard to call. The CDR3 runs 15 residues. Trimming left V 5 bases short and J 8 bases short, with 18 bases between. CDR1 and CDR2 from the germline V gene are PRHDT and FYEKMQ (reference sequence). Here the CDR3 reads CASSRRVAGGEKLFF. CDR3 nucleotide sequence: TGTGCCAGCAGCCGAAGGGTGGCGGGTGGAGAAAAACTGTTTTTT.

The chain uses TRBV18 and TRBJ2-7; D is unresolved. V was trimmed by 4 bases and J by 6 bases, leaving 10 bases between them. Germline lookup yields CDR1 KGHSH and CDR2 LQKENI. The CDR3 totals 12 residues. The CDR3 sequence: CASSLEVGEQYF. CDR3 DNA sequence: TGTGCCAGCTCACTAGAGGTGGGCGAGCAGTACTTC.

The V gene is TRBV7-8, the J gene TRBJ2-7; no reliable D call. Germline V CDR1 and CDR2: SGHVS, FQNEAQ. This CDR3 region has 13 residues. The ends were cut back, 3 bases at V and 5 bases at J, with 11 bases in the middle. The CDR3 region is CASSFEGWHEQYF. The CDR3 DNA follows: TGTGCCAGCAGCTTCGAAGGGTGGCACGAGCAGTACTTC. The complete variable domain, with remaining parts taken from reference TRBV7-8 and TRBJ2-7, reads GAGVSQSPRYKVAKRGQDVALRCDPISGHVSLFWYQQALGQGPEFLTYFQNEAQLDKSGLPSDRFFAERPEGSVSTLKIQRTQQEDSAVYLCASSFEGWHEQYFGPGTRLTVT.

The chain recombines TRBV29-1 with TRBJ2-3, with D tentatively TRBD1 (5 bases). CDR1 is SQVTM and CDR2 is ANQGSEA in the germline V gene. This CDR3 contains 14 residues. Trimming shortened V by 7 bases and J by 1 base, and 15 bases separated the two germline ends. The CDR3 nucleotides read TGCAGCGCTGGTCTCAGGGTAGGCACAGATACGCAGTATTTT. This translates into CSAGLRVGTDTQYF.

This rearrangement joins TRBV7-8 to TRBJ1-3; 8 bases agree with TRBD1. The CDR3 has 17 amino acids. V lost 4 bases to trimming and J lost 4 bases; unmatched junction nucleotides: 12. Germline CDR1 and CDR2: SGHVS and FQNEAQ. In nucleotides, the CDR3 is TGTGCCAGCAGCTCTTCAGGGGGCAGAAAGACGGGAAACACCATATATTTT. It encodes CASSSSGGRKTGNTIYF.

This clone showed up just once. V usage is TRBV7-9 and J usage is TRBJ1-1, with a possible D match to TRBD1 (5 bases). The CDR3 has 15 residues. Trimming pared 5 bases from V and 4 bases from J, leaving 17 bases between. Germline lookup yields CDR1 SEHNR and CDR2 FQNEAQ (reference sequence). The CDR3 sequence is CASSALGLQGTEAFF. CDR3 DNA: TGTGCCAGCAGCGCTCTCGGACTCCAGGGCACTGAAGCTTTCTTT.

The V gene is TRBV10-3, the J gene TRBJ1-3, with D possibly being TRBD1 (5 bases). CDR3 size: 17 residues. V was clipped by 6 bases and J by 1 base, with 19 bases between them. The V gene's germline CDR1 is ENHRY and CDR2 SYGVKD. The CDR3 loop reads CAISALGTSYSGNTIYF. CDR3 bases: TGTGCCATCAGCGCTCTCGGGACGTCTTATTCTGGAAACACCATATATTTT.

This clone was detected only once. This sequence joins TRBV7-9 and TRBJ2-3; D is possibly TRBD2 (5 bases). The CDR3 is 14 residues long. V lost 5 bases and J 7 bases, leaving 16 bases between the germline ends. Germline V gene lookup returns CDR1 SEHNR and CDR2 FQNEAQ (reference sequence). CDR3 loop: CASSPGSAGYTQYF. The CDR3 nucleotides read TGTGCCAGCAGCCCCGGTTCTGCGGGTTATACGCAGTATTTT.